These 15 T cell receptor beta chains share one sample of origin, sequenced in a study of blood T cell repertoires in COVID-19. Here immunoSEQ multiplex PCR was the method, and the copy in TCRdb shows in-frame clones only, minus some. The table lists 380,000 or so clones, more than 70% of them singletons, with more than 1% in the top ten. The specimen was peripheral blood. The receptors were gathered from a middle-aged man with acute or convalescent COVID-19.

In DNA, the CDR3 is TGCGCCAGCAGCTTGGCTGGGACAGGGGGCGAGCAGTACTTC. This translates into CASSLAGTGGEQYF. The chain carries TRBV5-1 and TRBJ2-7, with 11 bases aligning to TRBD1. Germline V gene sequence: CDR1 SGHRS, CDR2 YFSETQ. The CDR3 contains 14 residues. The V gene end was trimmed by 0 bases and the J gene end by 6 bases; junction bases not matched to a gene: 2.

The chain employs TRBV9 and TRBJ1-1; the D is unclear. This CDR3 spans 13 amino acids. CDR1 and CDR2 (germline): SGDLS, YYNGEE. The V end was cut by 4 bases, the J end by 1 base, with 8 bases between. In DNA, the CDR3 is TGTGCCAGCAGCCCCAAGCGGAACACTGAAGCTTTCTTT. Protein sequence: CASSPKRNTEAFF.

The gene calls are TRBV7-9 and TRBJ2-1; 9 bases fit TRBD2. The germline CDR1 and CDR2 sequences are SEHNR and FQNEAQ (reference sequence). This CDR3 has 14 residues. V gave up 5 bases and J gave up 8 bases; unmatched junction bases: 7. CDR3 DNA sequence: TGTGCCAGCAGCCGCGGGGGGGCCTGGGATGAGCAGTTCTTC. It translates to CASSRGGAWDEQFF.

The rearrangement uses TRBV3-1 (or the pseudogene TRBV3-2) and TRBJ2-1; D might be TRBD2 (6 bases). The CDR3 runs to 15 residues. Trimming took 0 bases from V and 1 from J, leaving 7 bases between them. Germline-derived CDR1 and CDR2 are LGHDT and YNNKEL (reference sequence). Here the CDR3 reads CASSQDGGSYNEQFF. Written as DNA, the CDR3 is TGTGCCAGCAGCCAAGACGGGGGATCCTACAATGAGCAGTTCTTC.

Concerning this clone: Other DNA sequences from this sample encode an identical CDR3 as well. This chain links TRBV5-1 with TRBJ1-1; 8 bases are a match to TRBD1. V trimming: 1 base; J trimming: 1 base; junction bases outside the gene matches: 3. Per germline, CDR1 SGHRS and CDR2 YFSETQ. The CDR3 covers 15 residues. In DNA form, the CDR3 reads TGCGCCAGCAGCTTGAGACAGGGGCAGAACACTGAAGCTTTCTTT. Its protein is CASSLRQGQNTEAFF. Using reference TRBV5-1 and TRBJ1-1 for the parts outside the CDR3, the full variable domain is KAGVTQTPRYLIKTRGQQVTLSCSPISGHRSVSWYQQTPGQGLQFLFEYFSETQRNKGNFPGRFSGRQFSNSRSEMNVSTLELGDSALYLCASSLRQGQNTEAFFGQGTRLTVV.

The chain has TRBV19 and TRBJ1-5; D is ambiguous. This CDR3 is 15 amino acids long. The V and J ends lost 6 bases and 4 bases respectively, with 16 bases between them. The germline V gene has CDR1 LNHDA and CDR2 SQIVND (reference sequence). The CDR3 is CASSPRGLGNQPQHF. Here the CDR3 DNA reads TGTGCCAGTAGCCCACGGGGATTAGGGAATCAGCCCCAGCATTTT. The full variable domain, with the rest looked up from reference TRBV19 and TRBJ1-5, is DGGITQSPKYLFRKEGQNVTLSCEQNLNHDAMYWYRQDPGQGLRLIYYSQIVNDFQKGDIAEGYSVSREKKESFPLTVTSAQKNPTAFYLCASSPRGLGNQPQHFGDGTRLSIL.

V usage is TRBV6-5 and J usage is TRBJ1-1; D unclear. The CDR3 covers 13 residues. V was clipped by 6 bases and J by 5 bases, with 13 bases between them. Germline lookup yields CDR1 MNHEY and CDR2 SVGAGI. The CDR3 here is CASSVRTGTEAFF. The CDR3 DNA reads TGTGCCAGCAGCGTCCGGACGGGAACTGAAGCTTTCTTT.

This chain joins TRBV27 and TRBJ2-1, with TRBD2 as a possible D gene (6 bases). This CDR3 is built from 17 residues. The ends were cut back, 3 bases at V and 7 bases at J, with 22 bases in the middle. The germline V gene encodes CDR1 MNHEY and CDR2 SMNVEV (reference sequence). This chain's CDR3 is CASSFSPGLRGENEQFF. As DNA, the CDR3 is TGTGCCAGCAGTTTCTCTCCGGGACTTAGGGGCGAGAATGAGCAGTTCTTC.

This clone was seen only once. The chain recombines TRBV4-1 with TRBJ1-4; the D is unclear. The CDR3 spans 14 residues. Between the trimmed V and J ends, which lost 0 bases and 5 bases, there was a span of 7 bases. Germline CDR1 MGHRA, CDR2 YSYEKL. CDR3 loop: CASSQDFRNEKLFF. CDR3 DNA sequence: TGCGCCAGCAGCCAAGATTTCAGAAATGAAAAACTGTTTTTT.

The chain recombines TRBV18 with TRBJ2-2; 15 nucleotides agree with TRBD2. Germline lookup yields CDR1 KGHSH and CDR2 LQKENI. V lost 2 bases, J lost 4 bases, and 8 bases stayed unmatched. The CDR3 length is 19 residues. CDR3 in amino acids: CASSPFKGLAGGSTGELFF. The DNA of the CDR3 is TGTGCCAGCTCACCATTCAAGGGACTAGCGGGAGGCAGCACCGGGGAGCTGTTTTTT. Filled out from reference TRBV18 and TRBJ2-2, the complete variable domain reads NAGVMQNPRHLVRRRGQEARLRCSPMKGHSHVYWYRQLPEEGLKFMVYLQKENIIDESGMPKERFSAEFPKEGPSILRIQQVVRGDSAAYFCASSPFKGLAGGSTGELFFGEGSRLTVL.

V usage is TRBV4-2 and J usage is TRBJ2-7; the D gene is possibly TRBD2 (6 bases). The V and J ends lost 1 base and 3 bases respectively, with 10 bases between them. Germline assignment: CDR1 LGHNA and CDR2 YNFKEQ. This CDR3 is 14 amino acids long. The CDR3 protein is CASSQGGVVYEQYF. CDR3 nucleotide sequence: TGTGCCAGCAGCCAAGGCGGGGTGGTCTACGAGCAGTACTTC.

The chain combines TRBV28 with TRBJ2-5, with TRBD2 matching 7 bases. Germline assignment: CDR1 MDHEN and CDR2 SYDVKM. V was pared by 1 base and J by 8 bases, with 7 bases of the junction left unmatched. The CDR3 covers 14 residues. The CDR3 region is CASSLYLGRETQYF. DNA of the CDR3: TGTGCCAGCAGTTTATATCTGGGGAGGGAAACCCAGTACTTC.

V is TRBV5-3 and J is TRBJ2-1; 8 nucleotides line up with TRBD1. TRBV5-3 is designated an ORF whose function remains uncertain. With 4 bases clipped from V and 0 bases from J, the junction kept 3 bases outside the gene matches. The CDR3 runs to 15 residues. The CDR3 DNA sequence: TGTGCCAGAAGCCGACAGGGGCCCTCCTACAATGAGCAGTTCTTC. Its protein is CARSRQGPSYNEQFF.

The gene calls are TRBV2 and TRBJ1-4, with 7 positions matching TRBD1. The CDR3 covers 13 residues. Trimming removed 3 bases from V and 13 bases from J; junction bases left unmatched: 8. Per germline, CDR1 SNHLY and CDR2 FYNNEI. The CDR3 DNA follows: TGTGCCAGCAGTGAGACGACAGGGAGAGTACTGTTTTTT. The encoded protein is CASSETTGRVLFF.

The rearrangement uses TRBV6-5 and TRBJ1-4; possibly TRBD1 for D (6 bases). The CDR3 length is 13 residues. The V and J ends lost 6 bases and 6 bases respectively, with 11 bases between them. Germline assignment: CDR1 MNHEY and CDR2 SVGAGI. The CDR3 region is CASRRQADEKLFF. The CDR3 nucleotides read TGTGCCAGCAGAAGACAGGCGGATGAAAAACTGTTTTTT.